Listed below are T cell receptor beta chains from one sample, sequenced in a study of blood T cell repertoires in COVID-19. Sequencing used immunoSEQ multiplex PCR; TCRdb keeps in-frame clones, though not all of them. This sample yields under 400,000 clones, of which 80% to 90% are seen a single time; around 4% belongs to the top ten. The material sequenced was PBMCs or T cells enriched from blood (not recorded which). The receptor set was obtained from a woman aged 35 to 49 with acute COVID-19. The CDR3 runs from the conserved cysteine through the conserved F or W. The order of the fields is D gene, V gene, J gene, clone size, CDR3 protein, CDR3 DNA. D genes are given only for firm matches. Clone size, where shown, is once, few, many, or a class for clones that have expanded.

TRBD1	TRBV29-1	TRBJ1-2	.	CSVEGGDRGFRGYTF	TGCAGCGTTGAAGGCGGGGACAGGGGGTTTCGTGGCTACACCTTC
.	TRBV15	TRBJ1-2	.	CATSPPVGQGAYGYTF	TGTGCCACCAGCCCCCCTGTAGGGCAGGGTGCCTATGGCTACACCTTC
.	TRBV6-5	TRBJ2-7	.	CASSYRGSSYEQYF	TGTGCCAGCAGTTACAGGGGATCATCCTACGAGCAGTACTTC
TRBD1	TRBV6-4	TRBJ1-2	once	CASSDSSRGGYTF	TGTGCCAGCAGTGACTCTAGCAGGGGGGGCTACACCTTC
.	TRBV7-2	TRBJ2-2	.	CASSSSQGSGELFF	TGTGCCAGCAGCTCGAGCCAGGGATCCGGGGAGCTGTTTTTT
TRBD1	TRBV5-1	TRBJ1-4	few	CASSLEGAHNNEKLFF	TGCGCCAGCAGCTTGGAGGGGGCTCACAATAATGAAAAACTGTTTTTT
TRBD1	TRBV5-6	TRBJ1-2	.	CASSPPTDRGRLMGGYTF	TGTGCCAGCAGCCCGCCTACGGACAGGGGTAGATTAATGGGTGGCTACACCTTC
TRBD2	TRBV27	TRBJ2-3	.	CASTPLGGVGDTQYF	TGTGCCAGCACCCCTTTGGGGGGGGTAGGAGATACGCAGTATTTT
.	TRBV19	TRBJ2-2	.	CASSKKGRRDTGELFF	TGTGCCAGTAGTAAAAAAGGCAGGCGGGACACCGGGGAGCTGTTTTTT
TRBD1	TRBV19	TRBJ1-2	.	CASSARDSNYGYTF	TGTGCCAGTAGTGCCAGGGACAGTAACTATGGCTACACCTTC
.	TRBV9	TRBJ1-2	.	CASSVAGQNGYTF	TGTGCCAGCAGCGTAGCAGGGCAGAATGGCTACACCTTC
TRBD1	TRBV7-9	TRBJ2-2	.	CASSPGQITGELFF	TGTGCCAGCAGCCCGGGACAGATCACCGGGGAGCTGTTTTTT
TRBD2	TRBV3-1/TRBV3-2	TRBJ2-7	.	CASSLAGGAYEQYF	TGTGCCAGCAGCCTAGCGGGGGGGGCCTACGAGCAGTACTTC
.	TRBV6-6	TRBJ1-3	.	CASSSVGGLGNTIYF	TGTGCCAGCAGCTCAGTGGGGGGGCTCGGAAACACCATATATTTT
.	TRBV10-2	TRBJ1-1	.	CASSDPSETGSTEAFF	TGCGCCAGCAGTGACCCCTCGGAAACAGGGAGCACTGAAGCTTTCTTT
.	TRBV27	TRBJ2-1	.	CASTLGGQGYNNEQFF	TGTGCCAGCACACTCGGCGGGCAGGGGTACAACAATGAGCAGTTCTTC
.	TRBV11-2	TRBJ2-7	.	CASSSRSTYEQYF	TGTGCCAGCAGCTCCCGGAGTACCTACGAGCAGTACTTC
TRBD2	TRBV6-2/TRBV6-3	TRBJ2-7	once	CASSYLISPSGRHSRYEQYF	TGTGCCAGCAGTTACCTTATTAGTCCTAGCGGGAGACATTCACGCTACGAGCAGTACTTC
TRBD2	TRBV7-9	TRBJ2-3	.	CASSLGLRGGTDTQYF	TGTGCCAGCAGCTTAGGCCTGCGGGGGGGAACAGATACGCAGTATTTT
.	TRBV11-2	TRBJ2-3	.	CASSLDSVITDTQYF	TGTGCCAGCAGCTTAGATAGTGTCATTACGGATACGCAGTATTTT
.	TRBV9	TRBJ1-4	.	CASSVDDRGTTNEKLFF	TGTGCCAGCAGCGTAGATGACCGGGGGACAACTAATGAAAAACTGTTTTTT
.	TRBV19	TRBJ2-2	.	CASSIEARTGELFF	TGTGCCAGTAGTATCGAGGCTAGAACCGGGGAGCTGTTTTTT
.	TRBV7-8	TRBJ1-2	once	CASSPGGSTLYGYTF	TGTGCCAGCAGCCCCGGAGGGTCCACTCTCTATGGCTACACCTTC
TRBD1	TRBV19	TRBJ1-6	.	CASSFRTGTADSPLHF	TGTGCCAGTAGTTTTCGAACCGGGACAGCCGATTCACCCCTCCACTTT
.	TRBV2	TRBJ1-2	once	CASSEAPNYGYTF	TGTGCCAGCAGTGAAGCCCCAAACTATGGCTACACCTTC
.	TRBV11-1	TRBJ2-5	.	CASSRTTGEETQYF	TGTGCCAGCAGCCGCACTACAGGAGAAGAGACCCAGTACTTC
TRBD2	TRBV6-2/TRBV6-3	TRBJ2-2	.	CASNPRRTSGLTGELFF	TGTGCCAGCAACCCTCGTCGGACTAGCGGCCTAACCGGGGAGCTGTTTTTT
TRBD2	TRBV5-1	TRBJ2-3	.	CASSLGSPAGVGDTQYF	TGCGCCAGCAGCTTGGGATCCCCAGCGGGAGTCGGAGATACGCAGTATTTT
TRBD1	TRBV6-1	TRBJ1-2	.	CASSVPRQGLHSYGYTF	TGTGCCAGCAGTGTCCCGAGACAGGGGCTCCATTCCTATGGCTACACCTTC
TRBD1	TRBV19	TRBJ2-2	.	CASSLGQGSGELFF	TGTGCCAGTAGTTTAGGACAGGGGTCCGGGGAGCTGTTTTTT
.	TRBV6-5	TRBJ2-3	.	CASSYGRLDGTQYF	TGTGCCAGCAGTTACGGCAGACTAGATGGTACGCAGTATTTT
TRBD2	TRBV9	TRBJ2-2	.	CASSVGSGGSGGELFF	TGTGCCAGCAGCGTAGGTAGCGGGGGTTCTGGCGGGGAGCTGTTTTTT
.	TRBV4-3	TRBJ1-2	once	CASSQVHTYGYTF	TGCGCCAGCAGCCAAGTACATACGTATGGCTACACCTTC
.	TRBV6-5	TRBJ1-2	once	CASSYVSRANYGYTF	TGTGCCAGCAGTTACGTCTCCCGAGCTAACTATGGCTACACCTTC
TRBD1	TRBV28	TRBJ2-7	.	CASGSGQGFDEQYF	TGTGCCAGCGGGTCCGGACAGGGGTTCGACGAGCAGTACTTC
TRBD1	TRBV18	TRBJ2-7	.	CASSPPGQTLEQYF	TGTGCCAGCTCACCACCGGGACAGACCTTGGAGCAGTACTTC
.	TRBV18	TRBJ2-7	.	CASSPDGGYEQYF	TGTGCCAGCTCGCCCGACGGAGGCTACGAGCAGTACTTC
.	TRBV19	TRBJ2-4	.	CASSIRGVGSKNIQYF	TGTGCCAGTAGTATACGCGGGGTTGGGTCCAAAAACATTCAGTACTTC
.	TRBV6-6	TRBJ2-1	.	CASNTGLALGDEQFF	TGTGCCAGCAATACCGGACTGGCCCTTGGGGATGAGCAGTTCTTC
TRBD1	TRBV9	TRBJ2-3	.	CASSVGQLTDTQYF	TGTGCCAGCAGCGTGGGACAGTTGACAGATACGCAGTATTTT
.	TRBV12-5	TRBJ1-5	.	CASGDLDQPQHF	TGTGCTAGTGGTGATCTAGATCAGCCCCAGCATTTT
.	TRBV15	TRBJ1-4	.	CATSRDFGGGYEKLFF	TGTGCCACCAGCAGAGATTTCGGCGGGGGGTATGAAAAACTGTTTTTT
TRBD2	TRBV9	TRBJ2-5	.	CASSVLAGGIETQYF	TGTGCCAGCAGCGTACTAGCGGGGGGTATCGAGACCCAGTACTTC
.	TRBV4-3	TRBJ1-4	.	CASSQFLLGQSNEKLFF	TGCGCCAGCAGCCAATTCTTACTCGGACAGAGTAATGAAAAACTGTTTTTT
.	TRBV18	TRBJ1-2	once	CASSPRINQGGGYTF	TGTGCCAGCTCACCACGAATTAATCAGGGAGGTGGCTACACCTTC
TRBD1	TRBV28	TRBJ1-4	.	CASSEGGQVNEKLFF	TGTGCCAGCAGTGAGGGGGGACAGGTTAATGAAAAACTGTTTTTT
.	TRBV29-1	TRBJ2-1	.	CSVEGSSYNEQFF	TGCAGCGTTGAGGGGAGCTCCTACAATGAGCAGTTCTTC
TRBD1	TRBV10-1	TRBJ2-7	once	CASSLGTATYEQYF	TGCGCCAGCAGCCTTGGGACAGCTACCTACGAGCAGTACTTC
.	TRBV27	TRBJ1-1	.	CASSLVGGGTEAFF	TGTGCCAGCAGTTTGGTCGGGGGTGGGACTGAAGCTTTCTTT
.	TRBV4-1	TRBJ2-7	.	CASSQGPTLAGSYEQYF	TGCGCCAGCAGCCAAGGCCCCACTTTGGCAGGTTCATACGAGCAGTACTTC
.	TRBV6-6	TRBJ2-5	once	CASSYSGGRETQYF	TGTGCCAGCAGTTACTCCGGGGGTCGGGAGACCCAGTACTTC
TRBD2	TRBV11-2	TRBJ2-3	.	CASSSSTSGRSTQYF	TGTGCCAGCAGCTCCTCGACTAGCGGGAGGTCTACGCAGTATTTT
.	TRBV5-6	TRBJ1-3	.	CASTTEGPGWGNTIYF	TGTGCCAGCACGACAGAAGGACCTGGTTGGGGAAACACCATATATTTT
.	TRBV3-1/TRBV3-2	TRBJ1-1	.	CASSQTQGRETEAFF	TGTGCCAGCAGCCAGACCCAGGGGCGCGAAACTGAAGCTTTCTTT
.	TRBV20-1	TRBJ2-2	.	CSASGSGELFF	TGCAGTGCATCGGGATCCGGGGAGCTGTTTTTT
.	TRBV7-2	TRBJ1-5	few	CASSLVGEDPSNQPQHF	TGTGCCAGCAGCTTAGTTGGGGAGGATCCGAGCAATCAGCCCCAGCATTTT
TRBD1	TRBV19	TRBJ1-2	.	CASSIWDRNYGYTF	TGTGCCAGTAGTATCTGGGACAGGAACTATGGCTACACCTTC
TRBD1	TRBV4-3	TRBJ1-3	.	CASSREAVTGGFVSSGNTIYF	TGCGCCAGCAGCCGAGAAGCCGTGACAGGGGGCTTTGTTAGTTCTGGAAACACCATATATTTT
.	TRBV12-3/TRBV12-4	TRBJ1-1	.	CASSLVRHEAFF	TGTGCCAGCAGTCTAGTTAGACATGAAGCTTTCTTT